The clone carrying this T cell receptor (beta chain) was detected only a few times. Its antigen is unidentified. This record belongs to a study of human T cells and chemical hapten exposure. Using its own MiXCR run on the RACE reads, TCRdb lists one record per CDR3 protein. The repertoire holds about 160,000 distinct CDR3 sequences, with 25% to 35% as singletons. Described time point: patch test 3, about 24 weeks after DPC sensitization. Regarding treatment: therapeutic diphenylcyclopropenone sensitization with weekly scalp DPC. Overall study findings and caveats: Once DPC sensitization occurred, TCRs above 1 in 1000 frequency showed no change.

The clonotype comes from a woman aged 18-29 years with alopecia areata. Some clones in this sample may be carry-over from other donors' samples. The specimen was whole blood, collected in connection with sensitization to the hapten diphenylcyclopropenone (DPC).

CDR3 residues: CSARHDTQYF. The CDR3 nucleotides read TGCAGTGCTAGACACGATACGCAGTATTTT. The chain carries TRBV20-1 and TRBJ2-3; D ambiguous. The CDR3 totals 10 residues. Germline lookup yields CDR1 DFQATT and CDR2 SNEGSKA (reference sequence). V was shortened by 2 bases and J by 6 bases, with 3 bases between the two germline ends.